One sample yielded the 32 T cell receptor beta chains listed below, sequenced in a study of regulatory T cells in long-lasting Graves disease. CDR3 regions were amplified by Arm-PCR using iRepertoire HTBI primers to build TCR beta libraries. Using its own MiXCR run on the multiplex PCR reads, TCRdb lists one record per CDR3 protein. The sample includes 320,000 or so distinct CDR3 sequences, under 20% of them seen just once. Specified time point: newly diagnosed GD, antithyroid drugs for less than 3 months. Scientists built the TCR library using RNA that was extracted from PBMCs. The input for sequencing was peripheral blood mononuclear cells (PBMCs), taken at new diagnosis, from a patient treated with antithyroid drugs. The receptors come from a female donor with Graves disease.

This clonotype was observed many times. The chain links TRBV19 to TRBJ2-6; D is possibly TRBD2 (6 bases). Looked up from germline, CDR1 is LNHDA and CDR2 is SQIVND (reference sequence). The CDR3 has 16 residues. V was shortened by 6 bases and J by 0 bases, with 12 bases between the two germline ends. This CDR3 reads CASRREGGSGANVLTF. The CDR3 DNA sequence: TGTGCCAGTAGGAGAGAGGGAGGCTCTGGGGCCAACGTCCTGACTTTC.

This clonotype appeared many times. In DNA, the CDR3 is TGCGCCAGCAGCTTGGCGCCAGGAGGAGAGGAGACCCAGTACTTC. It encodes CASSLAPGGEETQYF. The V and J genes are TRBV5-1 and TRBJ2-5; maybe TRBD2 (5 bases). The ends were cut back, 0 bases at V and 5 bases at J, with 14 bases in the middle. This CDR3 has 15 amino acids. CDR1 SGHRS and CDR2 YFSETQ come from the germline V gene.

The V call is TRBV6-2 or TRBV6-3, the J call TRBJ2-1; no definite D call. The CDR3 runs 11 residues. Trimming shortened V by 5 bases and J by 7 bases, and 6 bases separated the two germline ends. Per the germline V gene, CDR1 is MNHEY and CDR2 is SVGEGT. This CDR3 is CASSDWNEQFF. The CDR3, as DNA: TGTGCCAGCAGTGATTGGAATGAGCAGTTCTTC.

J is TRBJ2-2 and V is TRBV6-5; D is unclear. CDR3 size: 13 residues. Trimming took 0 bases from V and 6 from J, leaving 5 bases between them. Germline values: CDR1 MNHEY, CDR2 SVGAGI. The CDR3 coding sequence is TGTGCCAGCAGTTACTCGAGCGCCGGGGAGCTGTTTTTT. Translation: CASSYSSAGELFF.

This clonotype was counted between two and nine times. One base away lies a much larger clone, so this may be a sequencing read error. The chain links TRBV18 to TRBJ2-5; D unclear. CDR3 length: 14 residues. Germline-derived CDR1 and CDR2 are KGHSH and LQKENI. The CDR3, as DNA: TGTGCCAGCTCATCACCACAGCCCCAAGAGACCCAGTACTTC. Translating it yields CASSSPQPQETQYF.

The gene calls are TRBV6-5 and TRBJ2-2, with TRBD2 identical over 12 bases. Germline-derived CDR1 and CDR2 are MNHEY and SVGAGI. The CDR3 loop spans 18 amino acids. V gave up 2 bases and J gave up 5 bases; unmatched junction bases: 9. The DNA of the CDR3 is TGTGCCAGCAGTTACACTATACTAGCGGGAGGTGGGACCGGGGAGCTGTTTTTT. As protein: CASSYTILAGGGTGELFF.

This clonotype showed up many times. V gene TRBV20-1 combines with J gene TRBJ2-1; 13 bases match TRBD2. The V and J ends lost 6 bases and 6 bases, in that order; junction bases with no gene match: 11. The CDR3 runs 16 residues. Germline CDR1 DFQATT, CDR2 SNEGSKA (reference sequence). The CDR3 protein is CSARTPLAGGGNEQFF. The CDR3 DNA follows: TGCAGTGCCCGCACCCCACTAGCGGGGGGGGGCAATGAGCAGTTCTTC.

This clonotype was recorded at least ten times. The gene calls are TRBV20-1 and TRBJ1-4, with TRBD1 matching 7 bases. This CDR3 region has 13 residues. V lost 4 bases to trimming and J lost 8 bases; unmatched junction nucleotides: 7. Germline loops: CDR1 DFQATT, CDR2 SNEGSKA (reference sequence). The CDR3 reads CSATPGQYEKLFF. The CDR3 DNA follows: TGCAGTGCTACCCCGGGACAGTACGAAAAACTGTTTTTT.

This clonotype was recorded a few times. Written as DNA, the CDR3 is TGTGCCAGTAGTCGGACAGGGTCGAACACTGAAGCTTTCTTT. It translates to CASSRTGSNTEAFF. The rearrangement links TRBV19 to TRBJ1-1; 8 nucleotides match TRBD1. Germline loops: CDR1 LNHDA, CDR2 SQIVND (reference sequence). Trimming took 5 bases from V and 1 from J; bases not matched to a gene: 3. The CDR3 spans 14 residues.

The chain recombines TRBV6-2 or TRBV6-3 with TRBJ2-3; TRBD1 might be the D (6 bases). CDR3 size: 16 residues. Germline CDR1 is MNHEY and CDR2 is SVGEGT. Trimming shortened V by 1 base and J by 3 bases, and 14 bases separated the two germline ends. In nucleotides, the CDR3 is TGTGCCAGCAGTTACTTCGGGCAGGGGAAGACAGATACGCAGTATTTT. This codes for CASSYFGQGKTDTQYF.

The table lists this clonotype with many counts. The chain combines TRBV12-3 or TRBV12-4 with TRBJ2-3; D may be TRBD1 or TRBD2 (6 bases each). The CDR3 length is 17 residues. The V end lost 2 bases, the J end lost 6 bases, and 21 bases lay between the germline ends. CDR3 residues: CASSLKVGGPSRDTQYF. The CDR3 nucleotides read TGTGCCAGCAGTTTAAAGGTCGGGGGCCCTTCCAGGGATACGCAGTATTTT.

This clonotype was found many times. V and J are TRBV6-1 and TRBJ1-2; 8 bases agree with TRBD1. J gave up 6 bases and V 2 bases, and 8 bases lay outside the gene matches. Per germline, CDR1 MNHNS and CDR2 SASEGT. The CDR3 loop spans 15 amino acids. The CDR3 bases are TGTGCCAGCAGTGAAATAACAGGGGGATCGGATGGCTACACCTTC. This encodes CASSEITGGSDGYTF.

This clonotype was found many times. The J gene is TRBJ2-3, the V gene TRBV24-1; D may be TRBD2 (6 bases). CDR1 and CDR2 from the germline V gene are KGHDR and SFDVKD. Trimming pared 6 bases from V and 1 base from J, leaving 13 bases between. The CDR3 loop spans 15 amino acids. CDR3 in DNA: TGTGCCACCAGTTCGAGGAGGGCCGGCACAGATACGCAGTATTTT. Translation gives CATSSRRAGTDTQYF.

The V gene is TRBV5-1, the J gene TRBJ2-1, with 8 bases aligning to TRBD1. With V trimmed by 4 bases and J by 5 bases, 5 bases remained unmatched. The CDR3 loop spans 14 amino acids. Germline V gene sequence: CDR1 SGHRS, CDR2 YFSETQ. Written as DNA, the CDR3 is TGCGCCAGCAGCCAAGACAGGGGCGACAATGAGCAGTTCTTC. Protein sequence: CASSQDRGDNEQFF.

This clonotype has at least ten counts. The rearrangement links TRBV27 to TRBJ1-1; TRBD1 is a possible D gene (6 bases). Germline V gene data show CDR1 as MNHEY and CDR2 as SMNVEV (reference sequence). The V and J ends lost 3 bases and 7 bases respectively, with 12 bases between them. There are 13 residues in the CDR3. The CDR3 nucleotides are TGTGCCAGCAGTTTCTTTACAGGGCGTGAAGCTTTCTTT. Protein product: CASSFFTGREAFF.

The table lists this clonotype with many counts. The V gene is TRBV6-2 or TRBV6-3, the J gene TRBJ2-6; D is possibly TRBD1 (5 bases). Per germline, CDR1 MNHEY and CDR2 SVGEGT. V dropped 1 base and J dropped 0 bases, with 13 bases sitting between them. The CDR3 covers 18 residues. This CDR3 is CASSYFPGYSSGANVLTF. CDR3 coding DNA: TGTGCCAGCAGTTACTTCCCAGGGTACTCCTCTGGGGCCAACGTCCTGACTTTC.

There are a few counts of this clonotype. J is TRBJ2-4 and V is TRBV27; 9 positions match TRBD2. Looked up from germline, CDR1 is MNHEY and CDR2 is SMNVEV (reference sequence). V was pared by 2 bases and J by 2 bases, with 16 bases of the junction left unmatched. The CDR3 covers 20 residues. The CDR3 coding sequence is TGTGCCAGCAGTTTACGGGCAGGGGGAATAGCGGGAGTCTCCAAAAACATTCAGTACTTC. Its translation is CASSLRAGGIAGVSKNIQYF.

The chain employs TRBV5-4 and TRBJ1-1; 9 positions match TRBD1. Germline assignment: CDR1 SGHNT and CDR2 YYREEE (reference sequence). The ends lost 3 bases at V and 5 bases at J; junction bases unmatched: 5. The CDR3 is 14 residues long. The CDR3 DNA is TGTGCCAGCAGCTCCGGGACAGGGAGTACTGAAGCTTTCTTT. Translating it yields CASSSGTGSTEAFF.

This clonotype was found many times. The V call is TRBV27, the J call TRBJ2-4, with D possibly TRBD1 on 6 matching bases. The CDR3 loop spans 16 amino acids. CDR1 and CDR2 from the germline V gene are MNHEY and SMNVEV (reference sequence). V was clipped by 2 bases and J by 2 bases, with 13 bases between them. Here the CDR3 reads CASSLSGGLTKNIQYF. The DNA of the CDR3 is TGTGCCAGCAGTTTAAGTGGGGGCCTGACCAAAAACATTCAGTACTTC.

The sample holds many counts of this clonotype. V usage is TRBV6-1 and J usage is TRBJ2-3; possible D gene TRBD2, 5 bases. Germline V gene sequence: CDR1 MNHNS, CDR2 SASEGT. The CDR3 is 13 amino acids. V was trimmed by 6 bases and J by 5 bases, leaving 12 bases between them. CDR3 sequence (DNA): TGTGCCAGCAGACACCTCGGACTAGATACGCAGTATTTT. Protein product: CASRHLGLDTQYF.

The sample holds many counts of this clonotype. The V and J genes are TRBV9 and TRBJ2-7, with 7 bases lining up with TRBD2. This CDR3 contains 13 residues. Trimming cost V 7 bases and J 3 bases; bases outside gene matches: 7. Per germline, CDR1 SGDLS and CDR2 YYNGEE. The CDR3 reads CASGRASGYEQYF. CDR3 nucleotides: TGTGCCAGCGGCCGGGCTAGCGGCTACGAGCAGTACTTC.

This clonotype was counted at least ten times. This chain uses TRBV20-1 with TRBJ2-7, with 8 bases identical to TRBD1. Looked up from germline, CDR1 is DFQATT and CDR2 is SNEGSKA (reference sequence). J lost 4 bases, V lost 2 bases, and 10 bases had no gene match. This CDR3 has 15 residues. The CDR3 DNA sequence: TGCAGTGCTAGACGTGGACAGGGCTCGAGGTACGAGCAGTACTTC. Translated, it gives CSARRGQGSRYEQYF.

This clonotype was seen only once. The chain employs TRBV6-1 and TRBJ1-2; 8 bases agree with TRBD1. J gave up 4 bases and V 7 bases, and 11 bases lay outside the gene matches. In germline, CDR1 is MNHNS, CDR2 SASEGT. There are 15 residues in the CDR3. The CDR3 bases are TGTGCCAGCACCATACCGGGACAGGAGGCCTATGGCTACACCTTC. Translated, it gives CASTIPGQEAYGYTF.

This clonotype has a count of ten or more. The chain has TRBV7-2 and TRBJ2-7, with a possible D match to TRBD1 (6 bases). Germline V gives CDR1 SGHTA, CDR2 FQGNSA. The CDR3 runs to 17 residues. Deletions cut 5 bases from V and 4 bases from J, with 24 bases between. This CDR3 is CASSRTRTRTVPYEQYF. The CDR3 bases are TGTGCCAGCAGCCGGACCCGTACGAGGACAGTGCCTTACGAGCAGTACTTC.

Ten or more counts support this clonotype. The chain joins TRBV20-1 to TRBJ2-1; no clear D gene. This CDR3 spans 11 amino acids. The germline CDR1 and CDR2 sequences are DFQATT and SNEGSKA (reference sequence). Deletions cut 6 bases from V and 8 bases from J, with 11 bases between. The CDR3 bases are TGCAGTGCGAAAAGTCACCATGAGCAGTTCTTC. Translation gives CSAKSHHEQFF.

This clonotype occurred many times. The CDR3 spells CSARDGEAFF. The CDR3 DNA reads as TGCAGCGCCCGGGACGGTGAAGCTTTCTTT. The chain carries TRBV29-1 and TRBJ1-1, with D possibly matching TRBD1 (5 bases). V shed 7 bases and J shed 7 bases, with 10 bases lying between them. This CDR3 is built from 10 residues. CDR1 is SQVTM and CDR2 is ANQGSEA in the germline V gene.

This clonotype was counted many times. The chain has TRBV7-8 and TRBJ2-1, with D possibly matching TRBD2 (5 bases). Germline V gene lookup returns CDR1 SGHVS and CDR2 FQNEAQ. The CDR3 totals 11 residues. V lost 4 bases and J lost 8, with 6 bases in between. The CDR3 reads CASSSGYEQFF. The CDR3 region has the DNA TGTGCCAGCAGCTCGGGGTATGAGCAGTTCTTC.

The sample holds a few counts of this clonotype. The genes are TRBV19 and TRBJ2-2; D ambiguous. CDR3 length: 15 amino acids. V was shortened by 1 base and J by 6 bases, with 12 bases between the two germline ends. Looked up from germline, CDR1 is LNHDA and CDR2 is SQIVND (reference sequence). The CDR3 reads CASSIAVGRAGELFF. CDR3 DNA sequence: TGTGCCAGTAGTATAGCGGTGGGTCGAGCCGGGGAGCTGTTTTTT.

This clonotype was found a few times. The chain employs TRBV30 and TRBJ2-7; perhaps TRBD2 as D (5 bases). This CDR3 is built from 13 residues. Germline V CDR1 and CDR2: GTSNPN, SVGIG (reference sequence). Trimming removed 0 bases at V and 6 bases at J, with 12 bases between. The CDR3 bases are TGTGCCTGGAGTGTCGGTGGGAGTGGCGAGCAGTACTTC. Translating it yields CAWSVGGSGEQYF.

This clonotype was found many times. The chain combines TRBV15 with TRBJ1-5; possible D gene TRBD1, 6 bases. Germline lookup yields CDR1 LNHNV and CDR2 YYDKDF (reference sequence). The CDR3 loop spans 16 amino acids. The V gene lost 8 bases and the J gene lost 0 bases, with 17 bases spanning the gap. Here the CDR3 reads CATGGLGADSNQPQHF. CDR3 coding DNA: TGTGCCACCGGGGGGTTGGGGGCGGATAGCAATCAGCCCCAGCATTTT. Supplemented by reference TRBV15 and TRBJ1-5, the full variable domain reads DAMVIQNPRYQVTQFGKPVTLSCSQTLNHNVMYWYQQKSSQAPKLLFHYYDKDFNNEADTPDNFQSRRPNTSFCFLDIRSPGLGDTAMYLCATGGLGADSNQPQHFGDGTRLSIL.

This clonotype was detected many times. The chain joins TRBV30 to TRBJ2-3; 9 bases are a match to TRBD2. Germline V gives CDR1 GTSNPN, CDR2 SVGIG (reference sequence). The CDR3 covers 14 residues. The V segment lost 5 bases and the J segment 1 base; nucleotides outside the gene matches: 4. This CDR3 is CAWRLAGGTDTQYF. CDR3 in DNA: TGTGCCTGGCGCTTAGCGGGAGGCACAGATACGCAGTATTTT.

The chain couples TRBV30 to TRBJ1-1; D remains unclear. Germline loops: CDR1 GTSNPN, CDR2 SVGIG (reference sequence). CDR3 length: 12 residues. The germline V and J ends were trimmed by 4 bases and 0 bases, with 6 bases remaining between them. The CDR3 loop is CAWTEMNTEAFF. The CDR3 DNA reads as TGTGCCTGGACAGAAATGAACACTGAAGCTTTCTTT. Together with reference TRBV30 and TRBJ1-1, the CDR3 gives the full variable domain: SQTIHQWPATLVQPVGSPLSLECTVEGTSNPNLYWYRQAAGRGLQLLFYSVGIGQISSEVPQNLSASRPQDRQFILSSKKLLLSDSGFYLCAWTEMNTEAFFGQGTRLTVV.